The 22 T cell receptor beta chains reported below all come from one sample, sequenced in a study of neoadjuvant nivolumab and ipilimumab in lung cancer. The protocol was immunoSEQ multiplex PCR, while the TCRdb copy is restricted to in-frame clones and leaves out a portion. The sample contains more than 15,000 clones, around 77% of which appear only once. The sequences come from tumor tissue, collected after neoadjuvant nivolumab, alone or with ipilimumab, at or shortly before surgery. Source of these receptors: an adult with non-small cell lung cancer.

The chain uses TRBV5-1 and TRBJ2-2; 7 nucleotides line up with TRBD2. Germline V gene sequence: CDR1 SGHRS, CDR2 YFSETQ. Losses at the gene ends were 1 base for V and 2 bases for J; bases not matched to a gene: 2. The CDR3 totals 15 residues. CDR3 sequence (DNA): TGCGCCAGCAGCTTGCGGGGGGAAAACACCGGGGAGCTGTTTTTT. Translating gives CASSLRGENTGELFF.

J is TRBJ2-2 and V is TRBV30; D gene ambiguous. The CDR3 sequence is 16 residues long. Germline V gene sequence: CDR1 GTSNPN, CDR2 SVGIG (reference sequence). V lost 3 bases to trimming and J lost 1 base, with 15 bases between them. The CDR3 bases are TGTGCCTGGAGCCCCGTCAGGCTAGGGAACACCGGGGAGCTGTTTTTT. Its translation is CAWSPVRLGNTGELFF.

The J gene is TRBJ1-2, the V gene TRBV9, with 11 bases identical to TRBD1. Trimming removed 3 bases from V and 7 bases from J; junction bases left unmatched: 2. This CDR3 has 13 amino acids. The V gene's germline CDR1 is SGDLS and CDR2 YYNGEE. The DNA for the CDR3 is TGTGCCAGCAGCGCGGACAGGGGGCTTGGCTACACCTTC. Protein: CASSADRGLGYTF.

The chain combines TRBV11-3 with TRBJ2-1; D tentatively fits TRBD1 or TRBD2 (6 bases each). The CDR3 has 17 residues. Trimming pared 0 bases from V and 2 bases from J, leaving 14 bases between. The germline CDR1 and CDR2 sequences are SGHNT and YENEEA. CDR3 sequence: CASSLDGRGPPYNEQFF. Here the CDR3 DNA reads TGTGCCAGCAGCTTAGATGGCCGGGGGCCCCCCTACAATGAGCAGTTCTTC. The full variable domain, with the rest looked up from reference TRBV11-3 and TRBJ2-1, is EAGVVQSPRYKIIEKKQPVAFWCNPISGHNTLYWYLQNLGQGPELLIRYENEEAVDDSQLPKDRFSAERLKGVDSTLKIQPAELGDSAVYLCASSLDGRGPPYNEQFFGPGTRLTVL.

The rearrangement joins TRBV5-4 to TRBJ2-1; D unresolved. V was trimmed by 0 bases and J by 4 bases, leaving 8 bases between them. The CDR3 totals 14 residues. CDR1 SGHNT and CDR2 YYREEE come from the germline V gene (reference sequence). The CDR3 protein is CASSLEDPYNEQFF. In nucleotides, the CDR3 is TGTGCCAGCAGCTTGGAGGACCCATACAATGAGCAGTTCTTC.

This clone was seen only a few times. The rearrangement joins TRBV7-3 to TRBJ1-6; D unresolved. Trimming shortened V by 0 bases and J by 9 bases, and 3 bases separated the two germline ends. Germline CDR1 SGHTA, CDR2 FQGTGA. This CDR3 contains 12 residues. CDR3 DNA: TGTGCCAGCAGCTTAACTGCTTCACCCCTCCACTTT. Residues: CASSLTASPLHF.

V and J are TRBV13 and TRBJ2-7, with D perhaps TRBD1 or TRBD2 (6 bases each). Germline CDR1 and CDR2: PRHDT and FYEKMQ (reference sequence). With 5 bases removed from V and 3 bases from J, the gap between germline ends came to 11 bases. CDR3 size: 13 residues. The CDR3 here is CASSPGGDYEQYF. DNA for the CDR3: TGTGCCAGCAGCCCCGGGGGCGACTACGAGCAGTACTTC.

This clone was counted between two and nine times. The J gene is TRBJ2-7, the V gene TRBV5-4; weak D call: TRBD2 (6 bases). Trimming took 0 bases from V and 4 from J, leaving 11 bases between them. The V gene's germline CDR1 is SGHNT and CDR2 YYREEE (reference sequence). The CDR3 has 14 amino acids. The CDR3 region is CASSLAGDVYEQYF. DNA for the CDR3: TGTGCCAGCAGCTTGGCGGGGGACGTATACGAGCAGTACTTC.

This chain joins TRBV4-3 and TRBJ2-5; D is ambiguous. Per germline, CDR1 LGHNA and CDR2 YSLEER. V was clipped by 1 base and J by 5 bases, with 11 bases between them. This CDR3 is 14 amino acids long. CDR3 residues: CASSQVGSVETQYF. CDR3 sequence (DNA): TGCGCCAGCAGCCAAGTAGGCAGTGTGGAGACCCAGTACTTC.

J is TRBJ1-4 and V is TRBV6-5, with D possibly TRBD1 on 5 matching bases. The CDR3 spans 16 residues. CDR1 and CDR2 (germline): MNHEY, SVGAGI. Trimming stripped 0 bases from V and 3 bases from J, with 11 bases between. CDR3 sequence (DNA): TGTGCCAGCAGTTACTCGTACAGGTCACCTAATGAAAAACTGTTTTTT. Translation gives CASSYSYRSPNEKLFF.

The chain joins TRBV4-1 to TRBJ2-7; 9 bases agree with TRBD2. The length of the CDR3 is 15 residues. The germline V gene encodes CDR1 MGHRA and CDR2 YSYEKL. Trimming at V came to 4 bases and at J to 2 bases, leaving 6 bases not matched to a gene. The CDR3 reads CASSPRLAETYEQYF. CDR3 nucleotide sequence: TGCGCCAGCAGCCCGCGACTAGCGGAGACCTACGAGCAGTACTTC.

J is TRBJ2-4 and V is TRBV7-2; no clear D gene. This CDR3 has 11 amino acids. Trimming removed 0 bases at V and 9 bases at J, with 3 bases between. CDR1 and CDR2 (germline): SGHTA, FQGNSA. CDR3 sequence: CASSLAGIQYF. CDR3 coding DNA: TGTGCCAGCAGCTTAGCGGGCATTCAGTACTTC.

The chain couples TRBV18 to TRBJ2-3, with D maybe TRBD1 (5 bases). The CDR3 has 16 residues. V shed 2 bases and J shed 2 bases, with 14 bases lying between them. Germline values: CDR1 KGHSH, CDR2 LQKENI. DNA of the CDR3: TGTGCCAGCTCACCAAAGGGCAGGGCACACACAGATACGCAGTATTTT. Residues: CASSPKGRAHTDTQYF.

Judged by abundance, this clone is medium-sized (0.01 to 0.1%). V is TRBV7-6 and J is TRBJ2-7; perhaps D is TRBD1 or TRBD2 (5 bases each). Per the germline V gene, CDR1 is SGHVS and CDR2 is FNYEAQ. V lost 5 bases and J 4 bases, leaving 12 bases between the germline ends. The CDR3 loop spans 13 amino acids. The CDR3 DNA is TGTGCCAGCAGCCAGGGAGCCGTTTACGAGCAGTACTTC. This translates into CASSQGAVYEQYF.

The chain uses TRBV7-9 and TRBJ2-5; TRBD2 aligns across 11 bases. Losses at the gene ends were 1 base for V and 1 base for J; bases not matched to a gene: 5. This CDR3 is 17 amino acids long. Germline-derived CDR1 and CDR2 are SEHNR and FQNEAQ (reference sequence). As DNA, the CDR3 is TGTGCCAGCAGCTTAGGTTCTAGCGGGGGGCCCCAAGAGACCCAGTACTTC. This encodes CASSLGSSGGPQETQYF.

This chain links TRBV6-1 with TRBJ2-5; 10 nucleotides match TRBD1. Germline CDR1 MNHNS, CDR2 SASEGT. Trimming took 2 bases from V and 9 from J; bases not matched to a gene: 3. CDR3 size: 13 residues. The CDR3 DNA follows: TGTGCCAGCAGTGAAAAAGGGACAGGGGCCCAGTACTTC. Amino acids: CASSEKGTGAQYF.

The chain couples TRBV6-5 to TRBJ1-1; D is perhaps TRBD1 (6 bases). The CDR3 runs 14 residues. Deletions cut 2 bases from V and 0 bases from J, with 7 bases between. Germline V CDR1 and CDR2: MNHEY, SVGAGI. In nucleotides, the CDR3 is TGTGCCAGCAGTTACAACAGGGTGAACACTGAAGCTTTCTTT. Protein sequence: CASSYNRVNTEAFF.

V usage is TRBV4-1 and J usage is TRBJ2-6; D ambiguous. CDR1 is MGHRA, CDR2 YSYEKL, per germline. This CDR3 region has 17 residues. The V and J ends lost 5 bases and 5 bases respectively, with 19 bases between them. Here the CDR3 reads CASSSSEPQSRANVLTF. CDR3 coding DNA: TGCGCCAGCAGCTCAAGTGAACCACAAAGTCGGGCCAACGTCCTGACTTTC.

V gene TRBV4-3 combines with J gene TRBJ2-7, with a weak D call TRBD2 (5 bases). The CDR3 has 13 amino acids. CDR1 and CDR2 (germline): LGHNA, YSLEER. Trimming cost V 4 bases and J 3 bases, with 10 bases left between them. The CDR3 nucleotides are TGCGCCAGCAGCCCGGGGAGAGGCTACGAGCAGTACTTC. Translation: CASSPGRGYEQYF.

The genes are TRBV14 and TRBJ1-5, with D perhaps TRBD1 (6 bases). V lost 5 bases and J 4 bases, leaving 15 bases between the germline ends. CDR3 length equals 15 residues. CDR1 and CDR2 (germline): SGHDN, FVKESK. The chain's CDR3 is CASSSQGTGNQPQHF. CDR3 bases: TGTGCCAGCAGCTCACAGGGAACGGGAAATCAGCCCCAGCATTTT.

The rearrangement uses TRBV9 and TRBJ2-1, with D possibly TRBD2 on 6 matching bases. Trimming removed 6 bases at V and 9 bases at J, with 10 bases between. Germline V gives CDR1 SGDLS, CDR2 YYNGEE. There are 11 residues in the CDR3. CDR3 in DNA: TGTGCCAGCACTTCCGGGGGTGAGCAGTTCTTC. Translating gives CASTSGGEQFF.

V and J are TRBV6-5 and TRBJ1-6; 11 nucleotides line up with TRBD1. CDR3 size: 15 residues. V trimming: 2 bases; J trimming: 7 bases; junction bases outside the gene matches: 1. In germline, CDR1 is MNHEY, CDR2 SVGAGI. This chain's CDR3 is CASSYGTGGNSPLHF. The DNA of the CDR3 is TGTGCCAGCAGTTACGGGACAGGGGGGAATTCACCCCTCCACTTT.